These 17 T cell receptor beta chains came from one sample sequenced in a study of radiation and T cells in renal cell carcinoma. Time point reported: baseline pretreatment blood. Treatment of the sample: 15 Gy SBRT to primary tumor, nephrectomy 4 weeks later. The protocol was immunoSEQ multiplex PCR, while the TCRdb copy is restricted to in-frame clones and leaves out a portion. The sample holds some 120,000 clones, roughly 80% seen once. This sample comprised blood, obtained from a patient whose treatment included radiotherapy and nephrectomy. The receptors derive from an older woman with renal cell carcinoma.

This chain connects TRBV11-2 to TRBJ1-1; D remains unclear. The CDR3 has 12 residues. Germline loops: CDR1 SGHAT, CDR2 FQNNGV. Trimming stripped 7 bases from V and 2 bases from J, with 8 bases between. As DNA, the CDR3 is TGTGCCAGCACGCGGGGAAACACTGAAGCTTTCTTT. Amino acids: CASTRGNTEAFF.

This chain connects TRBV5-1 to TRBJ1-6; 8 bases are a match to TRBD1. After removal of 2 bases from V and 6 bases from J, the junction contained 4 bases not matched to a gene. Germline loops: CDR1 SGHRS, CDR2 YFSETQ. CDR3 length: 15 residues. The CDR3 spells CASSFTGGGNSPLHF. The DNA for the CDR3 is TGCGCCAGCAGCTTTACAGGGGGAGGTAATTCACCCCTCCACTTT. Full variable domain (rest looked up from reference TRBV5-1 and TRBJ1-6): KAGVTQTPRYLIKTRGQQVTLSCSPISGHRSVSWYQQTPGQGLQFLFEYFSETQRNKGNFPGRFSGRQFSNSRSEMNVSTLELGDSALYLCASSFTGGGNSPLHFGNGTRLTVT.

Comment on this clone: The same CDR3 arises from other DNA sequences in this sample as well. The gene calls are TRBV11-3 and TRBJ2-5, with D possibly matching TRBD2 (6 bases). From germline, CDR1 is SGHNT and CDR2 YENEEA. V gave up 3 bases and J gave up 1 base, with 6 bases separating them. The length of the CDR3 is 13 residues. The CDR3 nucleotides are TGTGCCAGCAGCTTGGGGGGCCAAGAGACCCAGTACTTC. Residues: CASSLGGQETQYF.

V usage is TRBV7-9 and J usage is TRBJ1-6; D is unresolved. Germline CDR1 and CDR2: SEHNR and FQNEAQ (reference sequence). The V end was cut by 7 bases, the J end by 6 bases, with 16 bases between. CDR3 length equals 15 residues. The CDR3 region has the DNA TGTGCCAGCACCCCTTCCATCGATTTTAATTCACCCCTCCACTTT. Translating gives CASTPSIDFNSPLHF.

The chain links TRBV10-3 to TRBJ1-2; perhaps TRBD1 as D (6 bases). With 2 bases removed from V and 2 bases from J, the gap between germline ends came to 18 bases. Germline CDR1 is ENHRY and CDR2 is SYGVKD. The CDR3 loop spans 17 amino acids. In DNA, the CDR3 is TGTGCCATCAGTGAGGAGACGCGGGGTGACAGGAACTATGGCTACACCTTC. Residues: CAISEETRGDRNYGYTF.

The chain employs TRBV15 and TRBJ1-4; no clear D gene. CDR1 and CDR2 (germline): LNHNV, YYDKDF (reference sequence). This CDR3 contains 17 residues. Trimming pared 0 bases from V and 2 bases from J, leaving 13 bases between. CDR3 sequence: CATSRDLGIGTNEKLFF. The CDR3 region has the DNA TGTGCCACCAGCAGAGATCTGGGGATAGGGACTAATGAAAAACTGTTTTTT.

V and J are TRBV27 and TRBJ1-3; no reliable D call. V was trimmed by 4 bases and J by 0 bases, leaving 10 bases between them. From germline, CDR1 is MNHEY and CDR2 SMNVEV (reference sequence). CDR3 size: 15 residues. The CDR3 region is CASSSLPYSGNTIYF. DNA for the CDR3: TGTGCCAGCAGTTCCCTCCCCTACTCTGGAAACACCATATATTTT.

This clone was observed a handful of times. The chain couples TRBV7-9 to TRBJ1-5; D uncertain. Germline V gene sequence: CDR1 SEHNR, CDR2 FQNEAQ (reference sequence). The CDR3 extends over 13 amino acids. V gave up 5 bases and J gave up 3 bases, with 8 bases separating them. This chain's CDR3 is CASSNALNQPQHF. The DNA of the CDR3 is TGTGCCAGCAGCAACGCCCTCAATCAGCCCCAGCATTTT.

This chain's CDR3 is CAWSFQGASGYTF. In DNA, the CDR3 is TGTGCCTGGAGTTTCCAGGGGGCAAGTGGCTACACCTTC. V is TRBV30 and J is TRBJ1-2; 8 positions match TRBD1. CDR1 and CDR2 from the germline V gene are GTSNPN and SVGIG (reference sequence). There are 13 residues in the CDR3. V dropped 2 bases and J dropped 7; count of bases not matched to a gene: 6. The variable domain in full, with the rest retrieved from reference TRBV30 and TRBJ1-2, is SQTIHQWPATLVQPVGSPLSLECTVEGTSNPNLYWYRQAAGRGLQLLFYSVGIGQISSEVPQNLSASRPQDRQFILSSKKLLLSDSGFYLCAWSFQGASGYTFGSGTRLTVV.

J is TRBJ2-1 and V is TRBV7-2; the match to TRBD2 covers 13 bases. The CDR3 has 15 amino acids. Per the germline V gene, CDR1 is SGHTA and CDR2 is FQGNSA. V shed 7 bases, J shed 6 bases, and the junction held 6 bases outside the gene matches. The CDR3 coding sequence is TGTGCCAGCATCGGGGGGACTAGCGGGATCAATGAGCAGTTCTTC. It specifies CASIGGTSGINEQFF.

V gene TRBV6-1 combines with J gene TRBJ2-7; no clear D gene. The length of the CDR3 is 10 residues. The germline V gene encodes CDR1 MNHNS and CDR2 SASEGT. Trimming cost V 8 bases and J 5 bases, with 7 bases left between them. CDR3 DNA sequence: TGTGCCAGCGGGAACAACGAGCAGTACTTC. It codes for CASGNNEQYF.

The chain carries TRBV5-4 and TRBJ2-7, with TRBD2 matching over 8 bases. CDR3 length: 15 amino acids. V lost 5 bases and J lost 3; bases outside the gene matches: 10. Germline loops: CDR1 SGHNT, CDR2 YYREEE (reference sequence). DNA of the CDR3: TGTGCCAGCAGTTTAGCGGGGTCGAAGGTCTACGAGCAGTACTTC. It specifies CASSLAGSKVYEQYF.

The chain uses TRBV5-4 and TRBJ1-4, with D perhaps matching TRBD1 (6 bases). This CDR3 is built from 17 residues. The V gene's germline CDR1 is SGHNT and CDR2 YYREEE (reference sequence). V lost 0 bases, J lost 0 bases, and 12 bases lay in between. The CDR3, as DNA: TGTGCCAGCAGCTTGGGTGGCAGGGGACCAACTAATGAAAAACTGTTTTTT. It yields the protein CASSLGGRGPTNEKLFF.

This chain connects TRBV5-6 to TRBJ2-7; D remains unclear. V lost 0 bases to trimming and J lost 4 bases, with 8 bases between them. From germline, CDR1 is SGHDT and CDR2 YYEEEE. This CDR3 has 13 residues. The CDR3 nucleotides read TGTGCCAGCAGCTTGGCCGCTGAGTACGAGCAGTACTTC. It codes for CASSLAAEYEQYF.

The rearrangement joins TRBV29-1 to TRBJ1-2; no clear D. There are 16 residues in the CDR3. Trimming took 0 bases from V and 3 from J, leaving 17 bases between them. The germline V gene has CDR1 SQVTM and CDR2 ANQGSEA. This CDR3 reads CSVEDWSLFLDYGYTF. The CDR3 nucleotides read TGCAGCGTTGAAGATTGGTCACTTTTTTTGGACTATGGCTACACCTTC.

The genes are TRBV4-1 and TRBJ2-1; D not resolved. Trimming stripped 4 bases from V and 4 bases from J, with 2 bases between. Per germline, CDR1 MGHRA and CDR2 YSYEKL. This CDR3 contains 11 residues. DNA for the CDR3: TGCGCCAGCAGCCCTTACAATGAGCAGTTCTTC. This codes for CASSPYNEQFF.

This chain uses TRBV27 with TRBJ2-7; D gene uncertain. V lost 8 bases to trimming and J lost 4 bases, with 6 bases between them. Germline-derived CDR1 and CDR2 are MNHEY and SMNVEV (reference sequence). This CDR3 spans 10 amino acids. This chain's CDR3 is CASGIYEQYF. The CDR3 nucleotides are TGTGCCAGCGGGATTTACGAGCAGTACTTC.